This entry concerns a single T cell receptor beta chain. Its target is not known. The data originate from a study of T cells in Graves' hyperthyroidism and ophthalmopathy. Study-wide results and limits: Model output signaled ophthalmopathy a median roughly six months ahead of onset.

RNA transcripts were the template for amplifying TCR beta CDR3 regions. First-round RT-PCR with HTBI primers amplified the TCR CDR3 region. TCRdb processed the multiplex PCR reads anew with MiXCR; each CDR3 protein has one entry. The data contain about 96,000 distinct CDR3 sequences, around 52% of them singletons. This TCR came from a woman aged 40 to 50 with Graves' hyperthyroidism. Material: blood.

CDR3 residues: CASKYYYGYTF. Written as DNA, the CDR3 is TGTGCCAGCAAGTATTACTATGGCTACACCTTC. V usage is TRBV2 and J usage is TRBJ1-2; D uncertain. Germline values: CDR1 SNHLY, CDR2 FYNNEI. The length of the CDR3 is 11 residues. Trimming pared 7 bases from V and 3 bases from J, leaving 6 bases between.